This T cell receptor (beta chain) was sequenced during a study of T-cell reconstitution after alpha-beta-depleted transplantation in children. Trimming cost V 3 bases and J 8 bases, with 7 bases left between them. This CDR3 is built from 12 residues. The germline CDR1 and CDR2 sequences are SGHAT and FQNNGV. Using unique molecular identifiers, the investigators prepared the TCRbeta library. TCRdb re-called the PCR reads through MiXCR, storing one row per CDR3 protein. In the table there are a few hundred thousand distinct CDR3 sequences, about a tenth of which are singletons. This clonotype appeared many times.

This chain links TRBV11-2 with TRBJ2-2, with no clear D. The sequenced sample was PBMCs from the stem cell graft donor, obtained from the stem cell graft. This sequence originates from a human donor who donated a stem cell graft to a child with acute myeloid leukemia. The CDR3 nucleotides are TGTGCCAGCAGCTTGATCGTGGGGGAGCTGTTTTTT. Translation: CASSLIVGELFF.